Listed below are T cell receptor beta chains from one sample, sequenced in a study of Ad26.COV2.S vaccination and SARS-CoV-2 variants. The data were produced by immunoSEQ multiplex PCR, yet TCRdb's version contains in-frame clones alone and is incomplete. The sample lists 410,000 or so clones, approximately 90% occurring once. Sequencing was performed on peripheral blood, taken in a trial of Ad26.COV2.S vaccine versus placebo. The origin of the receptors is a person aged 18-65 years who received the Ad26.COV2.S COVID-19 vaccine or a placebo. CDR3s leave out the opening cysteine and the closing phenylalanine or tryptophan.

v_call cdr3_aa
TRBV18 ASSPFRQGDGNTIY
TRBV25-1 ASSELGRGPNTGELF
TRBV4-3 ASSHLYPPHSNQPQH
TRBV27 ASRGPLGLGEQY
TRBV29-1 SVLRENTEAF
TRBV7-9 ASSLTVDYGYT
TRBV18 ASSPRRQITYYYEQY
TRBV30 ACTQGRGNTEAF
TRBV7-2 ASSLAGNYGYT
TRBV15 ATSREGPGVDEQY
TRBV19 ASSSSGGPSQF
TRBV20-1 SASTGQGDSPLH
TRBV28 ASSFYSRMNTEAF
TRBV27 ASSLDSAPGGYT
TRBV5-1 ASSARTGGTDTQY
TRBV7-2 ASTGNTGAGTYEQY
TRBV12-3/TRBV12-4 ASSLQGEQY
TRBV28 ATSIFPSYEQY
TRBV19 ASSRGLAGTYTGELF